This is a list of T cell receptor beta chains from one sample in a study of response to subunit inactivated influenza vaccine. Using its own MiXCR run on the RT-PCR reads, TCRdb lists one record per CDR3 protein. This sample has roughly 700,000 distinct CDR3 sequences, with about 15% found just once. The material was PBMCs from blood, obtained 14 to 15 days before vaccination. The receptors come from a man aged 45-65 years who received an inactivated influenza vaccine. Each CDR3 is given with its conserved first and last residue. Expanded clones get a size class; other rows say once, few or many, or leave the size out.

size,V,J,CDR3
.,TRBV11-2,TRBJ2-7,CASSQQYSYEQYF
.,TRBV12-3/TRBV12-4,TRBJ1-1,CASRVGLITEAFF
few,TRBV10-3,TRBJ2-1,CAISESGRVSYNEQFF
.,TRBV10-2,TRBJ2-3,CASKTSGTVTDTQYF
few,TRBV14,TRBJ2-3,CASSQLNTQYF
.,TRBV14,TRBJ2-1,CASSHQLAGAHNEQFF
few,TRBV4-3,TRBJ2-7,CASSRMHPSNYEQYF
.,TRBV10-2,TRBJ2-1,CASSTLGYNEQFF
.,TRBV7-8,TRBJ2-2,CASSLVGGAAGELFF
many,TRBV5-3,TRBJ2-6,CASSLAAVSGANVLTF
few,TRBV7-2,TRBJ1-2,CASSLKGGAAGYTF